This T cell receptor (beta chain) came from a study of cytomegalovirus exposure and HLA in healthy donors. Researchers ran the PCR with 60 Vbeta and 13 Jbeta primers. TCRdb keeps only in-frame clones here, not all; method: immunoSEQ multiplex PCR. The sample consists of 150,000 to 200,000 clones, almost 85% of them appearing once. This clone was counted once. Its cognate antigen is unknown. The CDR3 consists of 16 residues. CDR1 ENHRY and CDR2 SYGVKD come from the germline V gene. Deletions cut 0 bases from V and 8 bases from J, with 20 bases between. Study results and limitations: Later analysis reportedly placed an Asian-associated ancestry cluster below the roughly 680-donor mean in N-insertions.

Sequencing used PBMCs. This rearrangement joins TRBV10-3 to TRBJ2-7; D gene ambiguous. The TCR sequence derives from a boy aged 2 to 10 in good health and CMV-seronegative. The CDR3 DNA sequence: TGTGCCATCAGTGAGTCAAGAGAGGTACCATCGAAAAAGCAGTACTTC. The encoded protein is CAISESREVPSKKQYF.